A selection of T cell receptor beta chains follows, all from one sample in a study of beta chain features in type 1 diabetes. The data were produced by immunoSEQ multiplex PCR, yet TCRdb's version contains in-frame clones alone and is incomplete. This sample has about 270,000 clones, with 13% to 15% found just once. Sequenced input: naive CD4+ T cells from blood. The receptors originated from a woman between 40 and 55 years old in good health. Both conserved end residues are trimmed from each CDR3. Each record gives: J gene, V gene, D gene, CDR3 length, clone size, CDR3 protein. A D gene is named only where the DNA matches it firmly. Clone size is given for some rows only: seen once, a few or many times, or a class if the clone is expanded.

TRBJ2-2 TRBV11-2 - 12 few ASSAGQNTGELF
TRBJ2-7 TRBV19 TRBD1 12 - ASTSSQGAAEQY
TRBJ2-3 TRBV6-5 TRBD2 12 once ASSSRGVTDTQY
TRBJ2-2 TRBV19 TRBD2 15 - ASSPSSGTTISGELF
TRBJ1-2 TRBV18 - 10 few ASSPGSEGGT
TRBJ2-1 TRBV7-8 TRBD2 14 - ASSSTSGGVYNEQF
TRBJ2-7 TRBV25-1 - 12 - ASSELAGSYEQY
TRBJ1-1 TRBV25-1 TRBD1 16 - ASSEYPGQGAVNTEAF
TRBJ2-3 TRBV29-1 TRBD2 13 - SAPQAGGPPDTQY
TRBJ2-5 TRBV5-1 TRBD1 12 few ASSDPRGQETQY
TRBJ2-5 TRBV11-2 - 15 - ASSFRTFWGGQETQY
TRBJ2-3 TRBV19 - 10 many ASSIGRGAQY
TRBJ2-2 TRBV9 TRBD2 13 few ASSSAGGVTGELF
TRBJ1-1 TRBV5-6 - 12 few ASSRERSSTEAF
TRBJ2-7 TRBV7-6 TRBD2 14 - ASSARGGVQSYEQY
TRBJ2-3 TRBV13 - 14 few ASSSRDSSRTDTQY
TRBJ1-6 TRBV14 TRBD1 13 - ASSLRTGLNSPLH
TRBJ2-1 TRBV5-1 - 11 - ASSLAGFSEQF
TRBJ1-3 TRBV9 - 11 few ASSPSPGNTIY
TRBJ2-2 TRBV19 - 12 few ASLTWGETGELF
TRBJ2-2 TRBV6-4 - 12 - ASSDFGGTGELF
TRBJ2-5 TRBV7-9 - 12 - ASSLVGQPPTQY
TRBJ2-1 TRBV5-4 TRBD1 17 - ASSLGTGVLISSYNEQF
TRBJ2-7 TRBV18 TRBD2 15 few ASSPQQGTSGPYEQY
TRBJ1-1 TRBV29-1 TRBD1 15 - SVPDRGLNGMNTEAF
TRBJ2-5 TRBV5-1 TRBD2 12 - ASSSIAGRKTQY
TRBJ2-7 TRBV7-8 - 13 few ASSLAQGLNYEQY
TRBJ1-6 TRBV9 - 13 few ASSPKSSYNSPLH
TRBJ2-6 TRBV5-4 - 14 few ASSLPGLTGANVLT
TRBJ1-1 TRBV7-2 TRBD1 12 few ASSFRQGATEAF
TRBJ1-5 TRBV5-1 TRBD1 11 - ASSSGTDQPQH
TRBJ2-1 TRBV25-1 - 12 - ASSEAGSYNEQF
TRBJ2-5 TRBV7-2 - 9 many ASSPKETQY
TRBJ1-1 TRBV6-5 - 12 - ASRFPGGITEAF
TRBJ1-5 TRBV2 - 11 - ASDGGNNQPQH
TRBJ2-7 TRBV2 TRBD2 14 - ASSEESGGALQSRY
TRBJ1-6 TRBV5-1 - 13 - ASSPGGTATIPLH
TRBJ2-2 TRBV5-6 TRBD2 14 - ASSLVGGEDIGELF
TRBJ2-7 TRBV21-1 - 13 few ASSKGFRERYEQY
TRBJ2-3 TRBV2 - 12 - ASTPGQRTDTQY